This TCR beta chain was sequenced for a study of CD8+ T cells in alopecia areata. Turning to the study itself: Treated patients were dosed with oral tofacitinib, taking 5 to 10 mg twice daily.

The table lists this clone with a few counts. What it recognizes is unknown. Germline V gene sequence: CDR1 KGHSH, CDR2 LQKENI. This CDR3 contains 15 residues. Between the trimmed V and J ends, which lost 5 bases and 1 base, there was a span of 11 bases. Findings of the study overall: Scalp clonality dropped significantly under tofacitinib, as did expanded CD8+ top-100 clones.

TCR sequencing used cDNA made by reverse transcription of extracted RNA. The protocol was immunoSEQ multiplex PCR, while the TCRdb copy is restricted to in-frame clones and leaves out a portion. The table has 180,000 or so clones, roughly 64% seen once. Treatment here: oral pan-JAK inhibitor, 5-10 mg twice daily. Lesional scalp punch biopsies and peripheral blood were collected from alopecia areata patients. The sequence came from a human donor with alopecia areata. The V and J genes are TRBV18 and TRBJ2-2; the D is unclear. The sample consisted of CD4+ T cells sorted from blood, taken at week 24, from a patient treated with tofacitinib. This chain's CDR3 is CASSDMGVNTGELFF. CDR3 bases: TGTGCCAGCTCAGACATGGGCGTGAACACCGGGGAGCTGTTTTTT.